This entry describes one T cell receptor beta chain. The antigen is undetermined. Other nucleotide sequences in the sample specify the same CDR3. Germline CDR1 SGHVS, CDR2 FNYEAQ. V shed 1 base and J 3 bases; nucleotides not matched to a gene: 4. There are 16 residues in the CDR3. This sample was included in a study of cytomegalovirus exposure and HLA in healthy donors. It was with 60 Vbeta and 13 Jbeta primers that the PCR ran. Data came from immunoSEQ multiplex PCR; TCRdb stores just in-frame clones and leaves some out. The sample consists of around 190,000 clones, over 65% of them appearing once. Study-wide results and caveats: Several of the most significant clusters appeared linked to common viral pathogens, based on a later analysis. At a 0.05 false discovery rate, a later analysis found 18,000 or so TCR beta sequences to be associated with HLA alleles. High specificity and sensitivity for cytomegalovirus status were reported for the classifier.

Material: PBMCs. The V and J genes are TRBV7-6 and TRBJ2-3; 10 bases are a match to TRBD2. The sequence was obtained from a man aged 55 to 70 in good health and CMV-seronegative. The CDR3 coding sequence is TGTGCCAGCAGCTTAGGAGCGGGGGGGTTGACAGATACGCAGTATTTT. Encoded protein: CASSLGAGGLTDTQYF.